Shown below are 29 T cell receptor beta chains from a single sample sequenced in a study of spatial heterogeneity in lung cancer. The study's findings and limits: For expanded intratumoral alpha and beta TCRs, counts tracked tumor mutation counts.

These receptors' antigens are unknown. One entry per CDR3 protein, called by TCRdb with MiXCR from the 5' RACE reads. The sample yields fewer than 15,000 distinct CDR3 sequences, about 6% seen once. Documented time point: sample taken at primary tumor resection. The specimen comprised lung tumor tissue, sampled at surgery. The receptors were sampled from a female donor with early-stage non-small cell lung cancer.

This clonotype showed up many times. The library was built for alpha chains, so this beta chain is an off-target read and its size means little. The gene calls are TRBV5-1 and TRBJ1-3; TRBD1 matches 7 bases. CDR3 length: 14 amino acids. Germline V gene sequence: CDR1 SGHRS, CDR2 YFSETQ. The V gene end was trimmed by 5 bases and the J gene end by 1 base; junction bases not matched to a gene: 3. CDR3 bases: TGCGCCAGCAGGGTGACAGGGTCTGGAAACACCATATATTTT. Protein: CASRVTGSGNTIYF.

This clonotype was picked up many times. The library was prepared for alpha chains; this beta chain is a stray read, so its frequency means little. The V call is TRBV4-1, the J call TRBJ1-6, with D possibly matching TRBD1 (5 bases). Germline CDR1 reads MGHRA; CDR2 reads YSYEKL. The V and J ends lost 0 bases and 7 bases respectively, with 16 bases between them. The CDR3 covers 17 residues. CDR3 DNA: TGCGCCAGCAGCCAAGATAGTTTTCGACAGCGCAATTCACCCCTCCACTTT. Translation: CASSQDSFRQRNSPLHF.

At least ten counts were recorded for this clonotype. This beta chain slipped into a library made for alpha chains as a stray read, so its size is not meaningful. The chain carries TRBV4-2 and TRBJ1-6, with 9 nucleotides matching TRBD1. The V and J ends lost 0 bases and 10 bases, in that order; junction bases with no gene match: 7. The CDR3 is made up of 16 amino acids. CDR1 is LGHNA and CDR2 is YNFKEQ in the germline V gene. The CDR3 nucleotides read TGTGCCAGCAGCCAAGACGCGGACAGGGGAGGATCACCCCTCCACTTT. It encodes CASSQDADRGGSPLHF.

At least ten counts were recorded for this clonotype. This beta chain represents an off-target read in a library built for alpha chains; its size is of limited meaning. V and J are TRBV6-5 and TRBJ1-1; no definite D call. The V end was cut by 0 bases, the J end by 7 bases, with 18 bases between. Germline assignment: CDR1 MNHEY and CDR2 SVGAGI. The CDR3 has 16 amino acids. The CDR3 spells CASSYSRSRSSREAFF. The CDR3 coding sequence is TGTGCCAGCAGTTACTCAAGGTCCCGTAGCTCCCGTGAAGCTTTCTTT.

At least ten counts were recorded for this clonotype. Being off target in a library aimed at alpha chains, this beta chain has a size of little meaning. V gene TRBV6-5 combines with J gene TRBJ2-4, with D tentatively TRBD1 or TRBD2 (5 bases each). With 4 bases removed from V and 4 bases from J, the gap between germline ends came to 8 bases. The CDR3 runs 13 residues. Per germline, CDR1 MNHEY and CDR2 SVGAGI. CDR3 bases: TGTGCCAGCAGTTGGGACGGTAAAAACATTCAGTACTTC. Its protein product is CASSWDGKNIQYF.

There are many counts of this clonotype. This beta chain is off target for a library built for alpha chains, so its abundance means little. The rearrangement links TRBV5-1 to TRBJ2-6; D is perhaps TRBD1 or TRBD2 (5 bases each). CDR3 length: 15 amino acids. Looked up from germline, CDR1 is SGHRS and CDR2 is YFSETQ. V was cut by 5 bases and J by 2 bases, with 11 bases left in between. CDR3 protein: CASSRGGAGANVLTF. DNA for the CDR3: TGCGCCAGCAGTCGTGGGGGAGCTGGGGCCAACGTCCTGACTTTC.

Many counts were recorded for this clonotype. Found in a library prepared for alpha chains, this beta chain is an off-target read, and its abundance has little meaning. The chain links TRBV18 to TRBJ2-3; 8 bases agree with TRBD2. Looked up from germline, CDR1 is KGHSH and CDR2 is LQKENI. The CDR3 covers 15 residues. J lost 3 bases, V lost 8 bases, and 10 bases had no gene match. The DNA of the CDR3 is TGTGCCAGCACCTGGACTAGCATTGTTACAGATACGCAGTATTTT. It is translated as CASTWTSIVTDTQYF.

This clonotype was found many times. A library prepared for alpha chains yielded this beta chain as an off-target read; its size is of little meaning. V gene TRBV7-9 combines with J gene TRBJ1-1; unclear D gene. This CDR3 region has 12 residues. The germline CDR1 and CDR2 sequences are SEHNR and FQNEAQ (reference sequence). V was clipped by 3 bases and J by 1 base, with 3 bases between them. The CDR3 region has the DNA TGTGCCAGCAGCTTCCGGAACACTGAAGCTTTCTTT. It yields the protein CASSFRNTEAFF.

This clonotype has ten or more counts. As an off-target read in a library built for alpha chains, this beta chain has a frequency of little significance. The genes are TRBV6-2 or TRBV6-3 and TRBJ2-1; 10 bases align to TRBD2. Germline V gene sequence: CDR1 MNHEY, CDR2 SVGEGT. The V gene end was trimmed by 0 bases and the J gene end by 13 bases; junction bases not matched to a gene: 6. The CDR3 consists of 14 residues. The DNA of the CDR3 is TGTGCCAGCAGTTACTCGACCCTAGCGGGGGAACAGTTCTTC. Translated, it gives CASSYSTLAGEQFF.

This clonotype was observed many times. A library made for alpha chains picked up this beta chain off target, so its size means little. The rearrangement uses TRBV7-9 and TRBJ2-4, with D hard to call. The CDR3 covers 15 residues. Germline loops: CDR1 SEHNR, CDR2 FQNEAQ (reference sequence). Trimming shortened V by 5 bases and J by 0 bases, and 11 bases separated the two germline ends. Here the CDR3 DNA reads TGTGCCAGCAGCCTAGAGTCACTAGCCAAAAACATTCAGTACTTC. It specifies CASSLESLAKNIQYF.

This clonotype was counted ten times or more. Because this beta chain is a stray read in a library intended to capture alpha chains, its abundance should not be given much weight. The CDR3 sequence is CASSPRASSYEQYF. In DNA, the CDR3 is TGTGCCAGCAGCCCCAGGGCATCCTCCTACGAGCAGTACTTC. The rearrangement uses TRBV12-3 or TRBV12-4 and TRBJ2-7, with D maybe TRBD1 (5 bases). The CDR3 has 14 residues. Trimming removed 6 bases at V and 0 bases at J, with 12 bases between.

This clonotype was counted at least ten times. This beta chain appears as a stray read in a library generated for alpha chains; its size is not informative. This chain joins TRBV5-6 and TRBJ1-2; D perhaps matches TRBD1 (6 bases). The CDR3 length is 13 residues. V was clipped by 3 bases and J by 4 bases, with 10 bases between them. Germline V lookup: CDR1 SGHDT, CDR2 YYEEEE. This CDR3 is CASSSDSFYGYTF. CDR3 nucleotides: TGTGCCAGCAGCTCGGACAGTTTCTATGGCTACACCTTC. Full variable domain (remainder filled in from reference TRBV5-6 and TRBJ1-2): DAGVTQSPTHLIKTRGQQVTLRCSPKSGHDTVSWYQQALGQGPQFIFQYYEEEERQRGNFPDRFSGHQFPNYSSELNVNALLLGDSALYLCASSSDSFYGYTFGSGTRLTVV.

This clonotype was found many times. Little can be read into the size of this beta chain, an off-target read in a library designed for alpha chains. The CDR3 is CASSHGHEQFF. CDR3 sequence (DNA): TGTGCCAGCAGCCATGGCCATGAGCAGTTCTTC. This chain connects TRBV4-2 to TRBJ2-1; D gene uncertain. Germline CDR1 is LGHNA and CDR2 is YNFKEQ. CDR3 length equals 11 residues. V gave up 3 bases and J gave up 8 bases, with 5 bases separating them.

This clonotype was seen ten or more times. Being off target in a library aimed at alpha chains, this beta chain has a size of little meaning. The chain employs TRBV3-1 and TRBJ2-7, with 8 nucleotides matching TRBD2. From germline, CDR1 is LGHDT and CDR2 YNNKEL (reference sequence). This CDR3 comprises 12 residues. The ends lost 4 bases at V and 11 bases at J; junction bases unmatched: 7. DNA of the CDR3: TGTGCCAGCAGCCTTTCGGGGGGGCCAAAGTACTTC. Its protein product is CASSLSGGPKYF.

Many counts were recorded for this clonotype. A library prepared for alpha chains yielded this beta chain as an off-target read; its size is of little meaning. This chain joins TRBV2 and TRBJ2-5, with 10 nucleotides matching TRBD2. Germline V gene sequence: CDR1 SNHLY, CDR2 FYNNEI. The CDR3 loop spans 14 amino acids. The trim removed 6 bases at V and 3 bases at J, leaving 4 bases unmatched. CDR3 sequence: CASRRTSGKETQYF. The CDR3 DNA follows: TGTGCCAGCAGGCGGACTAGCGGAAAAGAGACCCAGTACTTC.

This clonotype was detected ten times or more. Within a library made for alpha chains, this beta chain is off target, and its count is uninformative. The chain uses TRBV29-1 and TRBJ1-2, with TRBD1 as a possible D gene (6 bases). The germline V gene has CDR1 SQVTM and CDR2 ANQGSEA. The CDR3 covers 12 residues. Trimming removed 5 bases at V and 4 bases at J, with 11 bases between. The CDR3 region is CSVNTGFYGYTF. CDR3 nucleotides: TGCAGCGTTAATACAGGGTTCTATGGCTACACCTTC.

This clonotype is categorized as medium-sized. Since it is a stray read in a library aimed at alpha chains, this beta chain has a size that is not meaningful. The chain employs TRBV3-1 and TRBJ1-1, with D possibly TRBD1 on 6 matching bases. V was cut by 6 bases and J by 4 bases, with 9 bases left in between. This CDR3 is built from 12 residues. The germline CDR1 and CDR2 sequences are LGHDT and YNNKEL (reference sequence). The CDR3 DNA sequence: TGTGCCAGCAGAACAGGGTCCACTGAAGCTTTCTTT. This codes for CASRTGSTEAFF.

This clonotype was seen many times. Little can be read into the size of this beta chain, an off-target read in a library designed for alpha chains. V is TRBV6-5 and J is TRBJ2-1, with 7 bases fitting TRBD2. V lost 8 bases and J lost 9; bases outside the gene matches: 10. Germline V gives CDR1 MNHEY, CDR2 SVGAGI. The CDR3 extends over 13 amino acids. DNA for the CDR3: TGTGCCAGCCGGGACTACTTCAGAAGTGAGCAGTTCTTC. Residues: CASRDYFRSEQFF.

This clonotype has a count of ten or more. This beta chain is an off-target read within a library intended for alpha chains, so its frequency means little. The chain joins TRBV15 to TRBJ1-1; D is perhaps TRBD1 (5 bases). Deletions cut 6 bases from V and 1 base from J, with 18 bases between. Germline V CDR1 and CDR2: LNHNV, YYDKDF (reference sequence). The CDR3 runs to 16 residues. The CDR3 DNA sequence: TGTGCCACCAGTAATACTGAACGAAGGGGGAACACTGAAGCTTTCTTT. It specifies CATSNTERRGNTEAFF.

In its sample, this clonotype was seen many times. The library was designed around alpha chains, so this beta chain is a stray read whose abundance carries little weight. This chain links TRBV4-1 with TRBJ1-4; D possibly corresponds to TRBD1 (5 bases). The V end lost 2 bases, the J end lost 7 bases, and 14 bases lay between the germline ends. The CDR3 length is 15 residues. The germline CDR1 and CDR2 sequences are MGHRA and YSYEKL. CDR3 DNA sequence: TGCGCCAGCAGCCAACCCAGGGAGTACGGTGAAAAACTGTTTTTT. Its protein product is CASSQPREYGEKLFF.

This clonotype was seen many times. This beta chain is a stray read from a library made for alpha chains; its abundance is not meaningful. The chain employs TRBV9 and TRBJ1-6; D might be TRBD1 (6 bases). V lost 4 bases, J lost 1 base, and 12 bases lay in between. The CDR3 is 16 amino acids. The germline V gene encodes CDR1 SGDLS and CDR2 YYNGEE. The CDR3 bases are TGTGCCAGCAGCCCCCGACAGGAATCCTATAATTCACCCCTCCACTTT. Amino acids: CASSPRQESYNSPLHF.

This clonotype has ten or more counts. Within a library made for alpha chains, this beta chain is off target, and its count is uninformative. V gene TRBV20-1 combines with J gene TRBJ1-1; TRBD1 might be the D (6 bases). The CDR3 consists of 13 residues. V was cut by 2 bases and J by 8 bases, with 15 bases left in between. Looked up from germline, CDR1 is DFQATT and CDR2 is SNEGSKA (reference sequence). CDR3 protein: CSARLYRAVEAFF. The CDR3 region has the DNA TGCAGTGCTAGACTTTACAGGGCCGTGGAAGCTTTCTTT.

This clonotype was detected many times. This beta chain is a stray sequence in a library constructed for alpha chains; its clone size is not meaningful. The chain is built from TRBV5-1 and TRBJ2-3, with D perhaps matching TRBD2 (7 bases). Per the germline V gene, CDR1 is SGHRS and CDR2 is YFSETQ. The V and J ends lost 6 bases and 3 bases respectively, with 17 bases between them. The CDR3 length is 15 residues. The CDR3 is CASTPMGGRTDTQYF. CDR3 nucleotides: TGCGCCAGCACTCCAATGGGGGGGCGGACAGATACGCAGTATTTT. Supplemented by reference TRBV5-1 and TRBJ2-3, the full variable domain reads KAGVTQTPRYLIKTRGQQVTLSCSPISGHRSVSWYQQTPGQGLQFLFEYFSETQRNKGNFPGRFSGRQFSNSRSEMNVSTLELGDSALYLCASTPMGGRTDTQYFGPGTRLTVL.

This clonotype occurred once. Being off target in a library aimed at alpha chains, this beta chain has a size of little meaning. V gene TRBV14 combines with J gene TRBJ2-6; unclear D gene. The V and J ends lost 8 bases and 0 bases respectively, with 20 bases between them. The CDR3 consists of 18 residues. Germline CDR1 is SGHDN and CDR2 is FVKESK. The CDR3 is CASSARQAYYSGANVLTF. The CDR3 DNA follows: TGTGCCAGCTCGGCGCGCCAGGCGTACTACTCTGGGGCCAACGTCCTGACTTTC.

This clonotype was observed many times. Little can be read into the size of this beta chain, an off-target read in a library designed for alpha chains. V gene TRBV15 combines with J gene TRBJ2-4, with 8 bases fitting TRBD1. Per the germline V gene, CDR1 is LNHNV and CDR2 is YYDKDF (reference sequence). The CDR3 totals 13 residues. The trim removed 5 bases at V and 10 bases at J, leaving 7 bases unmatched. CDR3 amino acids: CATSGQGRAIQYF. The CDR3, as DNA: TGTGCCACCAGCGGACAGGGTAGGGCGATTCAGTACTTC.

This clonotype was counted ten times or more. A library prepared for alpha chains yielded this beta chain as an off-target read; its size is of little meaning. The chain combines TRBV7-2 with TRBJ1-4, with a possible D match to TRBD1 (6 bases). V lost 7 bases, J lost 7 bases, and 13 bases lay in between. Looked up from germline, CDR1 is SGHTA and CDR2 is FQGNSA. The CDR3 is 13 amino acids. In nucleotides, the CDR3 is TGTGCCAGCAAGGGGGACACCTTTGAAAAACTGTTTTTT. Residues: CASKGDTFEKLFF.

This clonotype rates as medium-sized. This beta chain is off target for a library built for alpha chains, so its abundance means little. The chain couples TRBV6-1 to TRBJ2-5; D ambiguous. The germline V and J ends were trimmed by 4 bases and 4 bases, with 10 bases remaining between them. In germline, CDR1 is MNHNS, CDR2 SASEGT. The CDR3 has 13 residues. The CDR3 region is CASSGTPRETQYF. The CDR3 region has the DNA TGTGCCAGCAGTGGGACCCCGCGAGAGACCCAGTACTTC.

By its share, this clonotype is medium-sized. Because this beta chain is a stray read in a library intended to capture alpha chains, its abundance should not be given much weight. CDR3 sequence: CSARGGAGGADTQYF. For the CDR3, the DNA is TGCAGTGCTAGGGGAGGCGCGGGCGGCGCAGATACGCAGTATTTT. The chain uses TRBV20-1 and TRBJ2-3; D may be TRBD2 (6 bases). From germline, CDR1 is DFQATT and CDR2 SNEGSKA (reference sequence). V was shortened by 3 bases and J by 4 bases, with 17 bases between the two germline ends. The CDR3 length is 15 residues.

This clonotype was recorded at least ten times. The library was built for alpha chains, so this beta chain is an off-target read and its size means little. The CDR3 DNA sequence: TGTGCCAGCTCTCTTGGACAGGGTAGTTTTGAAGCTTTCTTT. Its translation: CASSLGQGSFEAFF. The rearrangement uses TRBV18 and TRBJ1-1; 8 bases fit TRBD1. With V trimmed by 6 bases and J by 7 bases, 10 bases remained unmatched. The V gene's germline CDR1 is KGHSH and CDR2 LQKENI. The CDR3 is 14 amino acids.